Following are 4 T cell receptor beta chains from one sample sequenced in a study of cytomegalovirus exposure and HLA in healthy donors. The study ran its PCR with 60 Vbeta and 13 Jbeta primers. Sequencing was performed with immunoSEQ multiplex PCR; in TCRdb, only in-frame clones are kept and a portion is missing. The sample shows more than 95,000 clones, approximately 80% of them seen only once. The sample consisted of PBMCs. The receptors stem from a man aged 35 to 55 in good health and CMV-seronegative.

This clone occurred once. V and J are TRBV6-1 and TRBJ1-2; no definite D call. Germline CDR1 and CDR2: MNHNS and SASEGT. The CDR3 runs 14 residues. Between the trimmed V and J ends, which lost 5 bases and 5 bases, there was a span of 15 bases. CDR3 coding DNA: TGTGCCAGCAGTCTTTTTCTGCGGGAGTATGGCTACACCTTC. Translation: CASSLFLREYGYTF.

J is TRBJ1-4 and V is TRBV4-3; 8 bases agree with TRBD1. The ends lost 2 bases at V and 4 bases at J; junction bases unmatched: 6. The CDR3 runs 16 residues. CDR1 is LGHNA, CDR2 YSLEER, per germline. The CDR3 loop is CASSQIGDRGNEKLFF. The CDR3 bases are TGCGCCAGCAGCCAAATAGGTGACAGGGGTAATGAAAAACTGTTTTTT.

The rearrangement joins TRBV9 to TRBJ2-3; 9 bases match TRBD2. Trimming removed 3 bases from V and 6 bases from J; junction bases left unmatched: 2. Germline values: CDR1 SGDLS, CDR2 YYNGEE. The CDR3 length is 13 residues. CDR3 in DNA: TGTGCCAGCAGCGCAGCGGGGGGTGATACGCAGTATTTT. Translated: CASSAAGGDTQYF.

The V call is TRBV7-9, the J call TRBJ1-5; TRBD1 is a possible D gene (6 bases). The CDR3 has 14 amino acids. Germline V gene lookup returns CDR1 SEHNR and CDR2 FQNEAQ (reference sequence). V lost 7 bases and J lost 8, with 18 bases in between. The CDR3 nucleotides read TGTGCCAGCACCACCCCATCCCCAGGGGAGCCCCAGCATTTT. It encodes CASTTPSPGEPQHF. The variable domain in full, with the rest retrieved from reference TRBV7-9 and TRBJ1-5, is DTGVSQNPRHKITKRGQNVTFRCDPISEHNRLYWYRQTLGQGPEFLTYFQNEAQLEKSRLLSDRFSAERPKGSFSTLEIQRTEQGDSAMYLCASTTPSPGEPQHFGDGTRLSIL.